Below, 14 T cell receptor beta chains from the same sample are listed, as sequenced in a study of blood T cell repertoires in COVID-19. The table came from immunoSEQ multiplex PCR; TCRdb's copy has only in-frame clones and leaves some out. The repertoire has over 250,000 clones, just under 90% of them found once; the top ten carry roughly 6.1%. The material sequenced was peripheral blood. These receptors all come from a woman aged 50 to 65 with COVID-19, enrolled during active disease.

The CDR3, as DNA: TGTGCCATCAGTGAGCGACAGGCGATTTATAGCAATCAGCCCCAGCATTTT. Its protein product is CAISERQAIYSNQPQHF. The chain couples TRBV10-3 to TRBJ1-5, with D perhaps matching TRBD1 (6 bases). This CDR3 region has 17 residues. V was shortened by 2 bases and J by 0 bases, with 14 bases between the two germline ends. Germline V gene sequence: CDR1 ENHRY, CDR2 SYGVKD.

V is TRBV19 and J is TRBJ2-7; 7 nucleotides line up with TRBD2. This CDR3 has 13 amino acids. Germline V lookup: CDR1 LNHDA, CDR2 SQIVND (reference sequence). The junction had 4 bases not matched to a gene; V was cut back by 7 bases and J by 1 base. The CDR3 DNA reads as TGTGCCAGTACCCACGGGGGGTCCTACGAGCAGTACTTC. Translating gives CASTHGGSYEQYF. The full variable domain, in which reference TRBV19 and TRBJ2-7 provide the parts outside the CDR3, is DGGITQSPKYLFRKEGQNVTLSCEQNLNHDAMYWYRQDPGQGLRLIYYSQIVNDFQKGDIAEGYSVSREKKESFPLTVTSAQKNPTAFYLCASTHGGSYEQYFGPGTRLTVT.

This clone was counted ten times or more. This chain connects TRBV18 to TRBJ2-3; a weak D match, TRBD1 (5 bases). This CDR3 is built from 18 residues. Germline CDR1 reads KGHSH; CDR2 reads LQKENI. V lost 3 bases and J 0 bases, leaving 19 bases between the germline ends. CDR3 sequence reads: CASSPSAGYRTSTDTQYF. The CDR3 DNA sequence: TGTGCCAGCTCACCGTCTGCAGGGTATCGAACCAGCACAGATACGCAGTATTTT.

V gene TRBV4-1 combines with J gene TRBJ2-3, with D tentatively TRBD2 (8 bases). Trimming removed 4 bases from V and 1 base from J, with 30 bases in between. CDR3 length: 21 amino acids. CDR1 is MGHRA, CDR2 YSYEKL, per germline. The CDR3 region is CASSPWKGGGRLSFGTDTQYF. CDR3 nucleotide sequence: TGCGCCAGCAGCCCCTGGAAAGGGGGCGGGAGGTTAAGCTTTGGCACAGATACGCAGTATTTT.

The genes are TRBV7-9 and TRBJ2-3; D uncertain. CDR3 size: 14 residues. V was cut by 3 bases and J by 3 bases, with 10 bases left in between. The germline gives CDR1 SEHNR, CDR2 FQNEAQ (reference sequence). The DNA for the CDR3 is TGTGCCAGCAGCTTCTCACGAGGTACAGATACGCAGTATTTT. Its translation: CASSFSRGTDTQYF.

The chain joins TRBV3-1 (or the pseudogene TRBV3-2) to TRBJ1-2, with D possibly matching TRBD1 (5 bases). The V gene's germline CDR1 is LGHDT and CDR2 YNNKEL (reference sequence). CDR3 length equals 14 residues. V lost 4 bases to trimming and J lost 7 bases, with 16 bases between them. This CDR3 is CASSPTGGAAGYTF. CDR3 coding DNA: TGTGCCAGCAGCCCTACCGGGGGAGCCGCTGGCTACACCTTC.

DNA of the CDR3: TGCGCCAGCAGCCCCGGGACAGCCTACGAGCAGTACTTC. It specifies CASSPGTAYEQYF. The chain links TRBV10-1 to TRBJ2-7; 7 positions match TRBD1. The CDR3 extends over 13 amino acids. The germline V gene has CDR1 WNHNN and CDR2 SYGVQD (reference sequence). Trimming at V came to 6 bases and at J to 2 bases, leaving 4 bases not matched to a gene.

The V call is TRBV18, the J call TRBJ2-1; 10 bases match TRBD2. The length of the CDR3 is 17 residues. J gave up 0 bases and V 2 bases, and 4 bases lay outside the gene matches. Germline V gives CDR1 KGHSH, CDR2 LQKENI. The CDR3 protein is CASSPGSSGSSYNEQFF. CDR3 DNA sequence: TGTGCCAGCTCACCAGGGTCTAGCGGGAGCTCCTACAATGAGCAGTTCTTC.

This clone was seen a single time. The chain uses TRBV11-2 and TRBJ2-2, with 7 bases identical to TRBD2. The V gene's germline CDR1 is SGHAT and CDR2 FQNNGV. The CDR3 runs 13 residues. Trimming removed 6 bases from V and 3 bases from J; junction bases left unmatched: 1. The CDR3 DNA is TGTGCCAGCAGAAGCGGGGACACCGGGGAGCTGTTTTTT. Amino acid sequence: CASRSGDTGELFF.

V is TRBV4-3 and J is TRBJ2-1; 11 positions agree with TRBD2. V lost 2 bases and J lost 2; bases outside the gene matches: 5. The V gene's germline CDR1 is LGHNA and CDR2 YSLEER. The CDR3 consists of 17 residues. The CDR3 nucleotides read TGCGCCAGCAGCCAAACTAGCGGGAGTGGCCCCTACAATGAGCAGTTCTTC. This encodes CASSQTSGSGPYNEQFF.

This chain connects TRBV30 to TRBJ1-2; 7 bases align to TRBD1. In germline, CDR1 is GTSNPN, CDR2 SVGIG (reference sequence). V lost 3 bases and J lost 6; bases outside the gene matches: 7. There are 13 residues in the CDR3. The CDR3 is CAWSATGENGYTF. The CDR3 DNA follows: TGTGCCTGGAGCGCAACAGGGGAGAATGGCTACACCTTC.

The J gene is TRBJ1-3, the V gene TRBV30; D is perhaps TRBD1 (5 bases). Germline CDR1 GTSNPN, CDR2 SVGIG (reference sequence). There are 13 residues in the CDR3. V was shortened by 4 bases and J by 4 bases, with 11 bases between the two germline ends. The CDR3 here is CAWTGLWGNTIYF. CDR3 DNA: TGTGCCTGGACGGGACTCTGGGGAAACACCATATATTTT.

This chain links TRBV11-3 with TRBJ2-1, with 15 bases identical to TRBD2. This CDR3 has 16 amino acids. J gave up 9 bases and V 4 bases, and 7 bases lay outside the gene matches. Germline V gene lookup returns CDR1 SGHNT and CDR2 YENEEA. CDR3 amino acids: CASSSRTSGRVGEQFF. CDR3 sequence (DNA): TGTGCCAGCAGCTCGCGGACTAGCGGGAGGGTTGGTGAGCAGTTCTTC. The full variable domain, completed using reference TRBV11-3 and TRBJ2-1, is EAGVVQSPRYKIIEKKQPVAFWCNPISGHNTLYWYLQNLGQGPELLIRYENEEAVDDSQLPKDRFSAERLKGVDSTLKIQPAELGDSAVYLCASSSRTSGRVGEQFFGPGTRLTVL.

A remark on this clone: The same CDR3 arises from other DNA sequences in this sample as well. V usage is TRBV11-2 and J usage is TRBJ1-2; TRBD1 matches 8 bases. V shed 5 bases and J 1 base; nucleotides not matched to a gene: 3. Germline V CDR1 and CDR2: SGHAT, FQNNGV. The CDR3 runs to 14 residues. The CDR3 spells CASSLDRGNYGYTF. The CDR3, as DNA: TGTGCCAGCAGCCTCGACAGGGGTAACTATGGCTACACCTTC.